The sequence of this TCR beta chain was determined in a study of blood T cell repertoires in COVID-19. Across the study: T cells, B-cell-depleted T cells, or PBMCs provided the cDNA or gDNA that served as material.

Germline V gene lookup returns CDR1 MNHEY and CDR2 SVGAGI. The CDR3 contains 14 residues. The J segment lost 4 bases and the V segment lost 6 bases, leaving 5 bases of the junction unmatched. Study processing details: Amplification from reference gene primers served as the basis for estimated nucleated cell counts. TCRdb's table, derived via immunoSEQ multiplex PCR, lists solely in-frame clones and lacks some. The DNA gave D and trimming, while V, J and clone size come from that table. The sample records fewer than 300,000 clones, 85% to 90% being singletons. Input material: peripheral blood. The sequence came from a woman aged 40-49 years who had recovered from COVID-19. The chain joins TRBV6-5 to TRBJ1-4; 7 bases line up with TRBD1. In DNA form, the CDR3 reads TGTGCCAGCAGCGAGGGACAGCGTAATGAAAAACTGTTTTTT. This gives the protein CASSEGQRNEKLFF.